Listed below are T cell receptor beta chains from one sample, sequenced in a study of beta chain features in type 1 diabetes. Sequencing used immunoSEQ multiplex PCR; TCRdb keeps in-frame clones, though not all of them. The table lists 350,000 to 450,000 clones, about 15% of them singletons. The sequenced sample consisted of naive CD4+ T cells from blood. These receptors were obtained from a man under 40 in good health. CDR3s include the opening cysteine and the closing phenylalanine or tryptophan. A D gene is named only where the DNA matches it firmly. Not all rows give a size; the values are once, few, many and, for expanded clones, a class.

CDR3 DNA	CDR3 protein	clone size	D gene	V gene	J gene
TGTGCCAGCAGTTCCCCAGGTAGCGGGGGGGAAGATACGCAGTATTTT	CASSSPGSGGEDTQYF	-	TRBD2	TRBV27	TRBJ2-3
TGTGCCAGCAGTCACCAGGCGAGTAATGGCTACACCTTC	CASSHQASNGYTF	-	-	TRBV27	TRBJ1-2
TGTGCCACCAGCAGAGTCATAGGCAGTGGCTCTGGAAACACCATATATTTT	CATSRVIGSGSGNTIYF	-	-	TRBV15	TRBJ1-3
TGTGCCAGCAGCGTAGCTATGACAGTTTGGAATGAGCAGTTCTTC	CASSVAMTVWNEQFF	few	-	TRBV9	TRBJ2-1
TGTGCTAGCAGCTTATCTTCTCGGCAAGAGACCCAGTACTTC	CASSLSSRQETQYF	few	-	TRBV7-7	TRBJ2-5
TGTGCCAGCAGTGTCTTCGGGACCTATTACATTCAGTACTTC	CASSVFGTYYIQYF	few	-	TRBV2	TRBJ2-4
TGTGCCAGTACAGTGGAGGGTTCCTATGGCTACACCTTC	CASTVEGSYGYTF	few	-	TRBV19	TRBJ1-2
TGTGCCAGCAGCTCGCGGACTAGCGGGAGGTACAATGAGCAGTTCTTC	CASSSRTSGRYNEQFF	few	TRBD2	TRBV7-3	TRBJ2-1
TGTGCCAGCAGCGCTGGAACTGTCGAGCAGTACTTC	CASSAGTVEQYF	-	-	TRBV9	TRBJ2-7
TGTGCCATCAGTGAGGTGGTGGGCCCGAGCTCCTACGAGCAGTACTTC	CAISEVVGPSSYEQYF	many	-	TRBV10-3	TRBJ2-7
TGTGCCACCTGGCGGCAGGGGACCGGGGAGCTGTTTTTT	CATWRQGTGELFF	-	-	TRBV27	TRBJ2-2
TGTGCCTGGAGCGCGACAGGGCTCAATGGCTACACCTTC	CAWSATGLNGYTF	few	TRBD1	TRBV30	TRBJ1-2